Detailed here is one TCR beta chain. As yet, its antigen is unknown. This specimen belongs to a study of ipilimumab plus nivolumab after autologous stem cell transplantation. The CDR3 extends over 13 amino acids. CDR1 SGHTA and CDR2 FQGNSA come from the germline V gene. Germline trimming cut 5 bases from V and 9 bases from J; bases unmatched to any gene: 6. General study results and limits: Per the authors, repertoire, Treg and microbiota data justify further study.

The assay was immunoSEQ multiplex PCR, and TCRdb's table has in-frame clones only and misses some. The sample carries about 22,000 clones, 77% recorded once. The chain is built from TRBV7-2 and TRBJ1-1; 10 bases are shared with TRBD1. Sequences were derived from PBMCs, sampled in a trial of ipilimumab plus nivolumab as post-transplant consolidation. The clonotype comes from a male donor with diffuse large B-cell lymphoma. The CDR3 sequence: CASSPRDRGKAFF. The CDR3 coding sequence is TGTGCCAGCAGCCCCCGGGACAGGGGAAAAGCTTTCTTT.